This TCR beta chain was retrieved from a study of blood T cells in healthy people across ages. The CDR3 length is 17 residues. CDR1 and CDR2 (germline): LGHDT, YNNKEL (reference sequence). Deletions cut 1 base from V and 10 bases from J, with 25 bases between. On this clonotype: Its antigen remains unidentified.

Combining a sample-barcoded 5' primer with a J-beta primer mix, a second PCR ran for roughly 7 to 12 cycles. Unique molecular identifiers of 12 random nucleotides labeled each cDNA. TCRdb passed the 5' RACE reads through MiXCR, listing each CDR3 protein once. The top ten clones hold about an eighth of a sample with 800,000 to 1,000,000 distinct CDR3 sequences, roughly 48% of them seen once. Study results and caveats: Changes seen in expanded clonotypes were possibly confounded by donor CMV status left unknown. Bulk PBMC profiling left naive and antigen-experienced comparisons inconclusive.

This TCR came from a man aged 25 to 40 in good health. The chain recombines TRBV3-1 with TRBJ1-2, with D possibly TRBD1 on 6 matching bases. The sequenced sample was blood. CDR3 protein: CASSQVQGRGPGADYTF. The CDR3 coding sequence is TGTGCCAGCAGCCAAGTTCAAGGTCGGGGGCCCGGTGCTGACTACACCTTC.